Shown below are 9 T cell receptor beta chains from a single sample sequenced in a study of T cell responses to AZD1222 COVID-19 vaccine. Using immunoSEQ multiplex PCR, the repertoire was profiled, and TCRdb retains in-frame clones only, with some absent. The repertoire has some 99,000 clones, about nine tenths of them found once; the top ten carry more than 15%. The sample was peripheral blood, taken 28 days after the second AZD1222 dose. Every receptor here comes from an adult who received the AZD1222 COVID-19 vaccine.

This chain links TRBV5-1 with TRBJ2-7; TRBD1 might be the D (5 bases). V was clipped by 4 bases and J by 5 bases, with 16 bases between them. Germline assignment: CDR1 SGHRS and CDR2 YFSETQ. The CDR3 contains 14 residues. DNA of the CDR3: TGCGCCAGCAGCGTTACAGGCGCTAATAACGAGCAGTACTTC. The encoded protein is CASSVTGANNEQYF.

This CDR3 is CASTGSPDTQYF. CDR3 in DNA: TGTGCCAGCACAGGATCCCCAGATACGCAGTATTTT. The V gene is TRBV2, the J gene TRBJ2-3; D is unresolved. The germline gives CDR1 SNHLY, CDR2 FYNNEI. Trimming cost V 7 bases and J 4 bases, with 9 bases left between them. This CDR3 comprises 12 residues. Looking up the rest from reference TRBV2 and TRBJ2-3 gives the full variable domain: EPEVTQTPSHQVTQMGQEVILRCVPISNHLYFYWYRQILGQKVEFLVSFYNNEISEKSEIFDDQFSVERPDGSNFTLKIRSTKLEDSAMYFCASTGSPDTQYFGPGTRLTVL.

V is TRBV10-3 and J is TRBJ2-1, with 11 bases matching TRBD1. This CDR3 spans 13 amino acids. J was trimmed by 10 bases and V by 11 bases; bases with no gene match: 10. CDR1 is ENHRY, CDR2 SYGVKD, per germline. The CDR3: CAVRDRGMEEQFF. DNA for the CDR3: TGTGCCGTCCGGGACAGGGGGATGGAGGAGCAGTTCTTC.

Written as DNA, the CDR3 is TGCGCCAGCAGCCAAGAAGGTACTAGCGGGGGGAGGACGCAGTATTTT. Encoded protein: CASSQEGTSGGRTQYF. The V call is TRBV4-1, the J call TRBJ2-3; 12 bases map to TRBD2. The CDR3 has 16 residues. The trim removed 0 bases at V and 9 bases at J, leaving 7 bases unmatched. The germline CDR1 and CDR2 sequences are MGHRA and YSYEKL.

In this sample, this clone turned up once. This chain uses TRBV30 with TRBJ1-1; D is unclear. Looked up from germline, CDR1 is GTSNPN and CDR2 is SVGIG (reference sequence). The V and J ends lost 5 bases and 1 base respectively, with 11 bases between them. The CDR3 is 13 amino acids. CDR3 nucleotide sequence: TGTGCCTGGGGTCGGGGAGCGAACACTGAAGCTTTCTTT. The encoded protein is CAWGRGANTEAFF.

The chain is built from TRBV2 and TRBJ1-5; 8 nucleotides match TRBD1. This CDR3 region has 16 residues. Trimming removed 5 bases from V and 0 bases from J; junction bases left unmatched: 6. In germline, CDR1 is SNHLY, CDR2 FYNNEI. The CDR3 region is CASSMDRAYSNQPQHF. The DNA of the CDR3 is TGTGCCAGCAGTATGGACAGGGCCTATAGCAATCAGCCCCAGCATTTT.

The chain employs TRBV19 and TRBJ2-1; 10 nucleotides align to TRBD2. Germline values: CDR1 LNHDA, CDR2 SQIVND (reference sequence). This CDR3 has 15 amino acids. The junction had 7 bases not matched to a gene; V was cut back by 2 bases and J by 9 bases. The CDR3 DNA reads TGTGCCAGTAGTATATGGCTAGCGGGAGCAGGTGAGCAGTTCTTC. Translated, it gives CASSIWLAGAGEQFF. Complete variable domain (other parts from reference TRBV19 and TRBJ2-1): DGGITQSPKYLFRKEGQNVTLSCEQNLNHDAMYWYRQDPGQGLRLIYYSQIVNDFQKGDIAEGYSVSREKKESFPLTVTSAQKNPTAFYLCASSIWLAGAGEQFFGPGTRLTVL.

The chain uses TRBV5-6 and TRBJ1-5; D call uncertain. The CDR3 consists of 14 residues. Trimming removed 0 bases from V and 7 bases from J, with 11 bases in between. The germline gives CDR1 SGHDT, CDR2 YYEEEE. The CDR3 here is CASSLGGLGQPQHF. The CDR3 nucleotides are TGTGCCAGCAGCTTGGGCGGTCTCGGCCAGCCCCAGCATTTT.

This sequence joins TRBV10-3 and TRBJ1-1, with D hard to call. V lost 0 bases and J lost 5, with 10 bases in between. The CDR3 contains 14 residues. Per the germline V gene, CDR1 is ENHRY and CDR2 is SYGVKD. Here the CDR3 DNA reads TGTGCCATCAGTGAGTCCACTCCGGCGACTGAAGCTTTCTTT. It is translated as CAISESTPATEAFF.